The clone carrying this T cell receptor (beta chain) was seen once. Its antigen is as yet unknown. As for time point: baseline pretreatment blood. As for treatment: 15 Gy SBRT to primary tumor, nephrectomy 4 weeks later. Serial blood draws occurred at baseline and 2 and 4 weeks post-SBRT. The protocol was immunoSEQ multiplex PCR, while the TCRdb copy is restricted to in-frame clones and leaves out a portion. The table has about 61,000 clones, 65% to 85% seen once. The V segment lost 4 bases and the J segment 4 bases; nucleotides outside the gene matches: 7. The V gene's germline CDR1 is SQVTM and CDR2 ANQGSEA. This CDR3 has 14 residues. The sample comes from a study of radiation and T cells in renal cell carcinoma. Study background: Nephrectomy followed 15 Gy stereotactic body radiation by 4 weeks.

Study-wide results and limits: Top tumor clonotypes rose in blood 2 weeks post-radiation, then contracted. Without pretreatment biopsies, baseline tumor clonotype presence was undetermined.

The specimen was blood, collected from a patient whose treatment included radiotherapy and nephrectomy. V is TRBV29-1 and J is TRBJ1-2, with TRBD1 matching 9 bases. The TCR sequence derives from a man between 60 and 75 years old with renal cell carcinoma. As DNA, the CDR3 is TGCAGCGTTGCGGGACAGGGCGCCTTCTATGGCTACACCTTC. Protein sequence: CSVAGQGAFYGYTF.